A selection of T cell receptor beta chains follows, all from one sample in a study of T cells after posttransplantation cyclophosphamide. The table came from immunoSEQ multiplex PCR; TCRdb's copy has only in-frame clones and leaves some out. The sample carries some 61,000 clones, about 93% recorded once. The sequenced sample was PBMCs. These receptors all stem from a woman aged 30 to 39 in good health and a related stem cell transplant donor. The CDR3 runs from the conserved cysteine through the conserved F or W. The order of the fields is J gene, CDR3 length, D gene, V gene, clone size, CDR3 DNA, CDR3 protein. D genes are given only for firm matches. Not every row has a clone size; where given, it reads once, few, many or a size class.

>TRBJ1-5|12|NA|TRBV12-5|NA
TGTGCTAGTGGTGCCAGGGATGGGCCCCAGCATTTT
CASGARDGPQHF
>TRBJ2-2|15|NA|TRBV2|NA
TGTGCCAGCAGAGGAGGGACTTCGAACACCGGGGAGCTGTTTTTT
CASRGGTSNTGELFF
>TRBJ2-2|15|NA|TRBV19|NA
TGTGCCAGTAGTATGACAGCGACGAACACCGGGGAGCTGTTTTTT
CASSMTATNTGELFF
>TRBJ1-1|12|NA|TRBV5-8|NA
TGTGCCAGCAGCTTGGGACTTACTGAAGCTTTCTTT
CASSLGLTEAFF
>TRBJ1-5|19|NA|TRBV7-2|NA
TGTGCCAGCAGCTTAAGTGGGAGGGGACCCCTGGGGGCAAATCAGCCCCAGCATTTT
CASSLSGRGPLGANQPQHF
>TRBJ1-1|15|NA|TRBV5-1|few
TGCGCCAGCAGCTTGGGGTTTCTGGGGGGCACTGAAGCTTTCTTT
CASSLGFLGGTEAFF
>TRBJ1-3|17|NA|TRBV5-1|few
TGCGCCAGCAGCTTGGCCGTCCCAGGGAACTCTGGAAACACCATATATTTT
CASSLAVPGNSGNTIYF
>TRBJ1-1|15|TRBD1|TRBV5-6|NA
TGTGCCAGCAGCTTCGTGACAGGGAGGAGGACTGAAGCTTTCTTT
CASSFVTGRRTEAFF
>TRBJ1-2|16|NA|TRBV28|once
TGTGCCAGCAGTTTAGGGGGGGCGGACTCTGTCTATGGCTACACCTTC
CASSLGGADSVYGYTF
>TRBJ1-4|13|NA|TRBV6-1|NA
TGTGCCAGCAACAGGGCCCCCAATGAAAAACTGTTTTTT
CASNRAPNEKLFF
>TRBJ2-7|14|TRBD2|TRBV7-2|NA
TGTGCCAGCAGCTTACGGCGGGGGGGATACGAGCAGTACTTC
CASSLRRGGYEQYF
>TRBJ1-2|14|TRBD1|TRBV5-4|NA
TGTGCCAGCAGCTGGGACAGGAGCGCCTATGGCTACACCTTC
CASSWDRSAYGYTF
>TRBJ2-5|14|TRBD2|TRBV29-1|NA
TGCAGCGTGGCCGGGACTAGCGGGGTCGAGACCCAGTACTTC
CSVAGTSGVETQYF
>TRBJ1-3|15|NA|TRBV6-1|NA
TGTGCCAGCAGTTCTCGTGGAGGCCCGGAGTATTCCATATATTTT
CASSSRGGPEYSIYF
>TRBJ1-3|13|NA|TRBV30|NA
TGTGCCTGGAATGAATACTCTGGAAACACCATATATTTT
CAWNEYSGNTIYF
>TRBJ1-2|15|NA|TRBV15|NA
TGTGCCACCAGCAGAGAGGGTACGGGTTACTATGGCTACACCTTC
CATSREGTGYYGYTF
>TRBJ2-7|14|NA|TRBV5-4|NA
TGTGCCAGCAGCCCTGATTTCGGACGGGACGAGCAGTACTTC
CASSPDFGRDEQYF
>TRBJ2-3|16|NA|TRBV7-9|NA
TGTGCCAGCAGCTTAGGGCAGGGGCAGGCCACAGATACGCAGTATTTT
CASSLGQGQATDTQYF
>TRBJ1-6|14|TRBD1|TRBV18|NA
TGTGCCAGCTCAGGGGACAGGGGGCCTTCACCCCTCCACTTT
CASSGDRGPSPLHF
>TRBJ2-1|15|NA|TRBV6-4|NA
TGTGCCAGCAGTGACTCGGGCAGGGTTAGGGATGAGCAGTTCTTC
CASSDSGRVRDEQFF
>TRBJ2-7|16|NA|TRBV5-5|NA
TGTGCCAGCAGCTTGAGGACCCCCCTTGACTCCTACGAGCAGTACTTC
CASSLRTPLDSYEQYF
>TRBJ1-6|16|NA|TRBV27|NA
TGTGCCAGCAGAGAGGGGGGGACTAATCCGAATTCACCCCTCCACTTT
CASREGGTNPNSPLHF
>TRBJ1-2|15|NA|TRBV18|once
TGTGCCAGCTCACCACGTCCAGAGCGCAATATAGGCTACACCTTC
CASSPRPERNIGYTF
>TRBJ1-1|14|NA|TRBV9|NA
TGTGCCAGCAGCGTAGAGGGACAGAACACTGAAGCTTTCTTT
CASSVEGQNTEAFF
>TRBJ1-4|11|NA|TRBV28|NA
TGTGCCACCATGAATCACGAAAAACTGTTTTTT
CATMNHEKLFF
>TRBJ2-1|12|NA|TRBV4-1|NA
TGCGCCAGCTCATTTAATTCTCGTGAGCAGTTCTTC
CASSFNSREQFF
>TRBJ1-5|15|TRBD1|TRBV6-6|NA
TGTGCCAGCAGACGACAAGGGACAGACAATCAGCCCCAGCATTTT
CASRRQGTDNQPQHF
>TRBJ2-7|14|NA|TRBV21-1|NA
TGTGCCAGGACCCGAAGGGAATCAACTCGCGAGCAGTACTTC
CARTRRESTREQYF
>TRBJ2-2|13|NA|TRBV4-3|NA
TGCGCCAGCAGCCCCTCTACTATCGGGGAGCTGTTTTTT
CASSPSTIGELFF
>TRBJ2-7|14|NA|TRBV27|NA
TGTGCCAGCAGTTTATCGGTCACTACCTACGAGCAGTACTTC
CASSLSVTTYEQYF
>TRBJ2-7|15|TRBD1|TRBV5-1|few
TGCGCCAGCAGCTTTCGGGGACAGGTACCCTACGAGCAGTACTTC
CASSFRGQVPYEQYF
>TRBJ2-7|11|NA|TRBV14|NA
TGTGCCAGCAGCCGGTATTCCGAGCAGTACTTC
CASSRYSEQYF
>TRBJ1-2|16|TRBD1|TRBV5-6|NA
TGTGCCAGCAGCTTGGTGGGACAGACCGTTGACTATGGCTACACCTTC
CASSLVGQTVDYGYTF
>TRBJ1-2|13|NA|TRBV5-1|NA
TGCGCCTCCAGTCGGGGGCGCAACTATGGCTACACCTTC
CASSRGRNYGYTF
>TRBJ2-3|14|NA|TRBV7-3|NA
TGTGCCAGCAGCTCAATCTCAAGCACAGATACGCAGTATTTT
CASSSISSTDTQYF
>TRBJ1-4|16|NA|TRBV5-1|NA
TGCGCCAGCAGCTTGTTGCCCCGAGGGCAGGGTGAAAAACTGTTTTTT
CASSLLPRGQGEKLFF
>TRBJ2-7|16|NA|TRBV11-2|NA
TGTGCCAGCAGCTCAAGACCGACCGGGACCTCCTACGAGCAGTACTTC
CASSSRPTGTSYEQYF
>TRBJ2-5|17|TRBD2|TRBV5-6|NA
TGTGCCAGCAGCTTGGTAGGGCGGGGGGGCCGCGGTGAGACCCAGTACTTC
CASSLVGRGGRGETQYF
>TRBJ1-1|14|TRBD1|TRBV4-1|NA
TGCGCCAGCAGCCTCACAGGGGGTGACACTGAAGCTTTCTTT
CASSLTGGDTEAFF
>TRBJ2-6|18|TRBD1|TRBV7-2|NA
TGTGCCAGTAGAAACCGGGACAGAGCTTACTCTGGGGCCAACGTCCTGACTTTC
CASRNRDRAYSGANVLTF
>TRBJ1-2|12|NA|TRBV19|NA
TGTGCCAGTACCACCGGAAACTATGGCTACACCTTC
CASTTGNYGYTF
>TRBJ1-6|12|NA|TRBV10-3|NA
TGTGCCATCGGGCGGAGGAATTCACCCCTCCACTTT
CAIGRRNSPLHF
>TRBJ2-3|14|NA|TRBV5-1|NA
TGCGCCAGCAGCTTGGCGGGGCGCACAGATACGCAGTATTTT
CASSLAGRTDTQYF
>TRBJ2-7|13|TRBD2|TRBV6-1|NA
TGTGCCAGCAGGGGGACTAGCGGTTGGGAGCAGTACTTC
CASRGTSGWEQYF
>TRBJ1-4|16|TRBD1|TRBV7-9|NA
TGTGCCAGCAGCTTAACTGCGGGACAGGGAAATGAAAAACTGTTTTTT
CASSLTAGQGNEKLFF
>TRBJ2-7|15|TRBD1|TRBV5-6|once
TGTGCCAGCAGCTTGAGGGGACAGGGGTTCTACGAGCAGTACTTC
CASSLRGQGFYEQYF
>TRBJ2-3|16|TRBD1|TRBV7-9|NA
TGTGCCAGCAGCCCCGGGACAGGGATTTTCACAGATACGCAGTATTTT
CASSPGTGIFTDTQYF
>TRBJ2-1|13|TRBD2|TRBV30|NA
TGTGCCGGAATAGCGGGGGGAAGATCTGAGCAGTTCTTC
CAGIAGGRSEQFF
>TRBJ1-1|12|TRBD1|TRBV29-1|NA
TGCAGCGTTCGACAGGGATACACTGAAGCTTTCTTT
CSVRQGYTEAFF
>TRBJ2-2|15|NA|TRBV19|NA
TGTGCCAGTAGTCCCCCGGGTCGGGTTAGCGGGGAGCTGTTTTTT
CASSPPGRVSGELFF
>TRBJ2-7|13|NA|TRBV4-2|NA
TGTGCCAGCAGCCAAGTAGGGTCCTACGAGCAGTACTTC
CASSQVGSYEQYF
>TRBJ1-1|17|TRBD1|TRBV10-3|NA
TGTGCCATCAGTGAGTCTCCCATGACAGGGGAAGGCACTGAAGCTTTCTTT
CAISESPMTGEGTEAFF
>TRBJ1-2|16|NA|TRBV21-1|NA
TGTGCCAGCAGCAAAGAGGGGGACAGGGGGCTGGGGGGCTACACCTTC
CASSKEGDRGLGGYTF
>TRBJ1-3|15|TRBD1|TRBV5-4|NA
TGTGCCAGCAGCCCGGGACAGCACTCTGGAAACACCATATATTTT
CASSPGQHSGNTIYF
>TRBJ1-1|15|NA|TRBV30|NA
TGTGCCTGGGTTGGCCCTGGACGGTTGAACACTGAAGCTTTCTTT
CAWVGPGRLNTEAFF
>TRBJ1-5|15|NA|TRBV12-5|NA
TGTGCTAGTGGTATACAGGGTAATGGGGGTCAGCCCCAGCATTTT
CASGIQGNGGQPQHF
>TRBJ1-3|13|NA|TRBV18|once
TGTGCCAGCTCACCGACAGAGGGAAACACCATATATTTT
CASSPTEGNTIYF
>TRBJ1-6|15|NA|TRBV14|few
TGTGCCAGCAGCCAACGCGGGGGGGCGGTTTCACCCCTCCACTTT
CASSQRGGAVSPLHF